This TCR beta chain appears in the sequencing data of a study of cytomegalovirus exposure and HLA in healthy donors. Produced via immunoSEQ multiplex PCR; TCRdb's table is partial and in-frame only. Here the sample spans over 150,000 clones, roughly nine tenths being singletons. Germline V lookup: CDR1 SGHAT, CDR2 FQDESV (reference sequence). The length of the CDR3 is 12 residues. Trimming removed 5 bases from V and 10 bases from J; junction bases left unmatched: 5. What was sequenced was PBMCs. This sequence joins TRBV11-1 and TRBJ2-1, with 7 bases fitting TRBD1. This sequence originates from a woman in her 30s in good health and CMV-seronegative. CDR3 bases: TGTGCCAGCAGCCGACAGGGAGAAGAGCAGTTCTTC. Translated, it gives CASSRQGEEQFF.